Following are 13 T cell receptor beta chains from one sample sequenced in a study of blood T cell repertoires in COVID-19. Clones were sequenced by immunoSEQ multiplex PCR, and TCRdb holds only the in-frame ones, with some missing. The table includes 100,000 to 150,000 clones, roughly 80% detected once. Sequencing was done on a sample of peripheral blood. The receptors originated from a woman aged 55-70 years with acute or convalescent COVID-19.

V gene TRBV7-9 combines with J gene TRBJ1-6; no clear D gene. Germline CDR1 reads SEHNR; CDR2 reads FQNEAQ (reference sequence). Trimming took 8 bases from V and 0 from J, leaving 5 bases between them. The CDR3 loop spans 13 amino acids. The CDR3 nucleotides read TGTGCCAGCTGCAGCTCCTATAATTCACCCCTCCACTTT. The encoded protein is CASCSSYNSPLHF.

The chain employs TRBV2 and TRBJ1-1; 10 positions agree with TRBD1. Germline CDR1 SNHLY, CDR2 FYNNEI. The V and J ends lost 5 bases and 8 bases, in that order; junction bases with no gene match: 8. There are 14 residues in the CDR3. The CDR3 is CASSYDRGRLEAFF. CDR3 DNA sequence: TGTGCCAGCAGTTATGACAGGGGGCGATTGGAAGCTTTCTTT.

The chain employs TRBV5-1 and TRBJ1-2, with 10 bases lining up with TRBD1. The junction had 5 bases not matched to a gene; V was cut back by 1 base and J by 8 bases. CDR1 and CDR2 (germline): SGHRS, YFSETQ. The CDR3 is 14 residues long. CDR3 loop: CASSLSGQGQGYTF. CDR3 nucleotides: TGCGCCAGCAGCTTGTCGGGACAGGGGCAGGGCTACACCTTC.

The genes are TRBV2 and TRBJ1-6, with 8 nucleotides matching TRBD1. Germline V gene sequence: CDR1 SNHLY, CDR2 FYNNEI. V shed 7 bases, J shed 9 bases, and the junction held 11 bases outside the gene matches. This CDR3 spans 15 amino acids. The CDR3 DNA sequence: TGTGCCAGCATTATCAATGACAGGGGTAGTTCACCCCTCCACTTT. Protein product: CASIINDRGSSPLHF. Variable domain in full (rest from reference TRBV2 and TRBJ1-6): EPEVTQTPSHQVTQMGQEVILRCVPISNHLYFYWYRQILGQKVEFLVSFYNNEISEKSEIFDDQFSVERPDGSNFTLKIRSTKLEDSAMYFCASIINDRGSSPLHFGNGTRLTVT.

This chain connects TRBV6-1 to TRBJ1-5; D is possibly TRBD1 (6 bases). The ends were cut back, 1 base at V and 7 bases at J, with 17 bases in the middle. CDR1 is MNHNS, CDR2 SASEGT, per germline. The CDR3 consists of 16 residues. The CDR3 DNA reads as TGTGCCAGCAGTGAAGAAGGACAGACTCACTACCAGCCCCAGCATTTT. Its protein is CASSEEGQTHYQPQHF.

This clone was counted once. V usage is TRBV19 and J usage is TRBJ1-6; 8 bases map to TRBD1. This CDR3 contains 16 residues. The V gene end was trimmed by 1 base and the J gene end by 8 bases; junction bases not matched to a gene: 7. From germline, CDR1 is LNHDA and CDR2 SQIVND (reference sequence). CDR3: CASSIGRDRSDSPLHF. The CDR3 region has the DNA TGTGCCAGTAGTATAGGCCGGGACAGGTCGGATTCACCCCTCCACTTT. The variable domain in full, completed from reference TRBV19 and TRBJ1-6, reads DGGITQSPKYLFRKEGQNVTLSCEQNLNHDAMYWYRQDPGQGLRLIYYSQIVNDFQKGDIAEGYSVSREKKESFPLTVTSAQKNPTAFYLCASSIGRDRSDSPLHFGNGTRLTVT.

This rearrangement joins TRBV7-9 to TRBJ1-2, with D perhaps matching TRBD1 (5 bases). Trimming stripped 1 base from V and 6 bases from J, with 15 bases between. The CDR3 covers 15 residues. In germline, CDR1 is SEHNR, CDR2 FQNEAQ (reference sequence). CDR3 DNA sequence: TGTGCCAGCAGCTTAGGACGCACAGGCGGCGATGGCTACACCTTC. Its protein is CASSLGRTGGDGYTF.

This chain uses TRBV19 with TRBJ1-1; D unresolved. The CDR3 length is 15 residues. With 5 bases removed from V and 2 bases from J, the gap between germline ends came to 15 bases. Germline CDR1 is LNHDA and CDR2 is SQIVND (reference sequence). CDR3 sequence (DNA): TGTGCCAGTAGTCCCGCGGGCCCCCGTAACACTGAAGCTTTCTTT. Translated, it gives CASSPAGPRNTEAFF.

The V and J genes are TRBV27 and TRBJ1-5, with 7 bases matching TRBD1. CDR1 and CDR2 from the germline V gene are MNHEY and SMNVEV (reference sequence). The V segment lost 2 bases and the J segment 0 bases; nucleotides outside the gene matches: 1. This CDR3 has 15 amino acids. The chain's CDR3 is CASSLEGASNQPQHF. The CDR3 DNA sequence: TGTGCCAGCAGTTTAGAGGGGGCTAGCAATCAGCCCCAGCATTTT.

This clone was detected once. V is TRBV3-1 (or the pseudogene TRBV3-2) and J is TRBJ1-1; no reliable D call. This CDR3 comprises 11 residues. Germline values: CDR1 LGHDT, CDR2 YNNKEL (reference sequence). The ends were cut back, 1 base at V and 7 bases at J, with 4 bases in the middle. The CDR3 DNA reads TGTGCCAGCAGCCAAGCAGATGAAGCTTTCTTT. It codes for CASSQADEAFF.

This rearrangement joins TRBV20-1 to TRBJ1-3; D call uncertain. V was pared by 5 bases and J by 7 bases, with 9 bases between. There are 11 residues in the CDR3. Germline CDR1 DFQATT, CDR2 SNEGSKA (reference sequence). The CDR3 protein is CSAHAGNTIYF. The CDR3 nucleotides read TGCAGTGCTCACGCCGGGAACACCATATATTTT.

The chain links TRBV19 to TRBJ1-5, with TRBD1 identical over 9 bases. The CDR3 covers 15 residues. V trimming: 6 bases; J trimming: 5 bases; junction bases outside the gene matches: 8. Germline V CDR1 and CDR2: LNHDA, SQIVND (reference sequence). CDR3 in amino acids: CASSRSGTGHQPQHF. The CDR3 nucleotides read TGTGCCAGTAGCCGAAGTGGGACAGGGCATCAGCCCCAGCATTTT.

V is TRBV7-9 and J is TRBJ1-4; no clear D gene. CDR3 length: 12 amino acids. V was clipped by 11 bases and J by 1 base, with 8 bases between them. Germline loops: CDR1 SEHNR, CDR2 FQNEAQ (reference sequence). CDR3 protein: CALGGTNEKLFF. The CDR3 DNA reads as TGTGCCCTGGGAGGAACTAATGAAAAACTGTTTTTT.